The rows below give T cell receptor beta chains drawn from one sample of a study of blood T cell repertoires in COVID-19. Only in-frame clones appear in the TCRdb table, and some are missing; sequencing was by immunoSEQ multiplex PCR. This repertoire shows more than 65,000 clones, roughly 86% found once; its top ten account for roughly 7.3%. Sample: peripheral blood. The source of these receptors is a human donor in a cohort sampled during active COVID-19. The CDR3 runs from the conserved cysteine through the conserved F or W. Each record gives: J gene, D gene, V gene, clone size, CDR3 protein, CDR3 DNA. A D gene is named only where the DNA matches it firmly. Clone size is given for some rows only: seen once, a few or many times, or a class if the clone is expanded.

>TRBJ1-1|.|TRBV3-1/TRBV3-2|.
CASSHLSAEAFF
TGTGCCAGCAGCCACCTATCGGCTGAAGCTTTCTTT
>TRBJ1-5|.|TRBV9|.
CASSVGGSLNQPQHF
TGTGCCAGCAGCGTAGGCGGATCTCTCAATCAGCCCCAGCATTTT
>TRBJ1-1|TRBD1|TRBV5-1|few
CASSPTTGNTEAFF
TGCGCCAGCAGCCCTACGACAGGGAATACTGAAGCTTTCTTT
>TRBJ2-2|.|TRBV9|.
CASSVVAGTNTGELFF
TGTGCCAGCAGCGTAGTGGCAGGGACGAACACCGGGGAGCTGTTTTTT
>TRBJ2-7|TRBD1|TRBV6-5|.
CASRTGGGYEQYF
TGTGCCAGCAGAACAGGGGGAGGCTACGAGCAGTACTTC
>TRBJ1-1|TRBD1|TRBV25-1|few
CASRVGQGNTEAFF
TGTGCCAGCAGAGTAGGACAGGGGAACACTGAAGCTTTCTTT
>TRBJ1-2|.|TRBV6-7|once
CASSFSRQETADNYGYTF
TGTGCCAGCAGTTTTAGTCGACAGGAGACCGCAGATAACTATGGCTACACCTTC
>TRBJ1-6|TRBD1|TRBV18|.
CASSPMGQGSSYNSPLHF
TGTGCCAGCTCACCTATGGGACAGGGATCCTCCTATAATTCACCCCTCCACTTT
>TRBJ2-7|.|TRBV3-1/TRBV3-2|once
CAVSNGITRVTSYEQYF
TGTGCAGTCTCAAACGGGATTACGCGGGTTACCTCCTACGAGCAGTACTTC
>TRBJ1-6|TRBD1|TRBV12-3/TRBV12-4|.
CASNRQGGLPLHF
TGTGCCAGCAACAGACAGGGTGGGTTACCCCTCCACTTT
>TRBJ2-7|.|TRBV19|.
CASSMVRDFYEQYF
TGTGCCAGTAGTATGGTAAGGGACTTCTACGAGCAGTACTTC
>TRBJ2-5|.|TRBV9|.
CASSVEGERGETQYF
TGTGCCAGCAGCGTAGAGGGGGAACGCGGTGAGACCCAGTACTTC
>TRBJ1-1|.|TRBV6-5|.
CASSDGEGGGTEAFF
TGTGCCAGCAGCGACGGGGAGGGTGGGGGCACTGAAGCTTTCTTT
>TRBJ1-6|.|TRBV6-6|.
CAASSPLHF
TGTGCGGCCAGTTCACCCCTCCACTTT
>TRBJ1-1|TRBD1|TRBV18|once
CASSGGQENTEAFF
TGTGCCAGCTCGGGGGGACAGGAGAACACTGAAGCTTTCTTT
>TRBJ2-5|.|TRBV9|.
CASSVAPQKETQYF
TGTGCCAGCAGCGTAGCTCCCCAGAAAGAGACCCAGTACTTC
>TRBJ2-7|TRBD1|TRBV3-1/TRBV3-2|.
CASSLGQAGSEQYF
TGTGCCAGCAGTCTGGGACAGGCGGGGAGCGAGCAGTACTTC
>TRBJ1-2|.|TRBV29-1|few
CSVDLDRFPLYGYTF
TGCAGCGTTGACCTTGACAGGTTCCCCCTCTATGGCTACACCTTC
>TRBJ2-7|TRBD2|TRBV20-1|.
CSASGGNEQYF
TGCAGTGCTAGCGGGGGGAACGAGCAGTACTTC
>TRBJ2-7|.|TRBV5-1|.
CASSSQGIHYEQYF
TGCGCCAGCAGCTCACAGGGTATTCATTACGAGCAGTACTTC
>TRBJ2-1|TRBD1|TRBV29-1|.
CSAGTGGSHNEQFF
TGCAGCGCCGGGACAGGGGGCTCCCACAATGAGCAGTTCTTC
>TRBJ2-2|TRBD1|TRBV29-1|.
CSVDRAGTGELFF
TGCAGCGTCGACAGGGCTGGCACCGGGGAGCTGTTTTTT
>TRBJ2-6|.|TRBV14|few
CASSQVLRQANVLTF
TGTGCCAGCAGCCAAGTTTTGCGCCAAGCCAACGTCCTGACTTTC
>TRBJ1-3|.|TRBV18|.
CASSPGASGNTIYF
TGTGCCAGCTCACCAGGGGCTTCTGGAAACACCATATATTTT
>TRBJ2-2|.|TRBV15|.
CATSRGRTGELFF
TGTGCCACCAGCAGAGGGCGGACCGGGGAGCTGTTTTTT
>TRBJ2-7|.|TRBV30|once
CACSGDGKGEQYF
TGTGCCTGCTCAGGGGACGGGAAGGGGGAGCAGTACTTC
>TRBJ1-2|TRBD1|TRBV9|.
CASSHRDREGINYGYTF
TGTGCCAGCAGCCACCGGGACAGGGAGGGTATAAACTATGGCTACACCTTC
>TRBJ2-7|TRBD1|TRBV6-5|.
CASSPQGGGSYEQYF
TGTGCCAGCAGCCCACAGGGGGGCGGCTCCTACGAGCAGTACTTC
>TRBJ2-1|.|TRBV11-2|.
CASSLALEQFF
TGTGCCAGCAGCTTAGCTCTTGAGCAGTTCTTC
>TRBJ1-3|.|TRBV6-6|few
CASSYSMEGVGNTIYF
TGTGCCAGCAGTTACTCCATGGAGGGAGTTGGAAACACCATATATTTT
>TRBJ2-1|.|TRBV14|once
CASSQLSIGRGEQFF
TGTGCCAGCAGCCAGCTTTCGATTGGCAGGGGTGAGCAGTTCTTC
>TRBJ1-2|TRBD1|TRBV4-3|.
CASSLRDRGDYGYTF
TGCGCCAGCAGCCTCCGGGACAGGGGCGACTATGGCTACACCTTC
>TRBJ2-6|.|TRBV2|.
CASNNRAGANVLTF
TGTGCCAGCAACAACAGGGCTGGGGCCAACGTCCTGACTTTC
>TRBJ2-4|TRBD2|TRBV6-1|.
CASSELAGGAKNIQYF
TGTGCCAGCAGTGAATTAGCGGGGGGGGCCAAAAACATTCAGTACTTC
>TRBJ1-1|TRBD1|TRBV7-9|.
CASSLAQGAGEAFF
TGTGCCAGCAGCTTAGCGCAGGGGGCGGGTGAAGCTTTCTTT
>TRBJ2-7|TRBD1|TRBV2|.
CASSPPGTGRYYEQYF
TGTGCCAGCAGTCCTCCGGGGACAGGGAGGTACTACGAGCAGTACTTC
>TRBJ2-3|TRBD1|TRBV19|once
CASSLQGAGDTQYF
TGTGCCAGTAGCCTACAGGGGGCAGGTGATACGCAGTATTTT
>TRBJ1-1|TRBD1|TRBV11-2|.
CASRGTDRAAFF
TGTGCCAGCAGGGGAACGGACAGGGCAGCTTTCTTT
>TRBJ1-1|.|TRBV2|.
CASSGRTEIRSKAFF
TGTGCCAGCAGTGGCCGAACAGAGATCAGATCGAAAGCTTTCTTT
>TRBJ2-5|.|TRBV5-5|.
CASSLEAQLGYF
TGTGCCAGCAGCTTGGAGGCTCAGCTAGGTTACTTC
>TRBJ2-7|TRBD2|TRBV3-1/TRBV3-2|.
CASSQDLRTSARYEQYF
TGTGCCAGCAGCCAAGACCTCCGTACTAGCGCGCGCTACGAGCAGTACTTC
>TRBJ1-1|.|TRBV5-1|.
CASSLDRAGTEAFF
TGCGCCAGCAGCTTGGACAGGGCAGGCACTGAAGCTTTCTTT